This T cell receptor (beta chain) is from a study of beta chain features in type 1 diabetes. Study overall: Healthy donors, compared against patients, showed similar age, gender and cell yields. Findings and limits, study-wide: Relative to healthy donors, patients appeared to have naive, central memory and Treg TCRB repertoires that were more similar. With patients and controls alike, PCR might favor shorter templates to an equal degree. Among all four CD4+ subsets, Type 1 diabetes patients had TCRB CDR3s that were moderately but significantly shorter. It was not settled here whether HLA type affects TCRB rearrangement.

This clone has only a few counts. Its antigen is still unknown. Investigators reverse transcribed all isolated RNA, so they sequenced expressed TCRB transcripts. Method: immunoSEQ multiplex PCR; TCRdb's copy keeps in-frame clones and lacks some. Of hundreds of thousands of clones listed, more than 13% are singletons. Material: naive CD4+ T cells from blood. The TCR was taken from a man aged 18 to 30 with type 1 diabetes.

CDR3 nucleotides: TGTGCCAGCAGCTTAAGGACAGGGGGCGACTATGGCTACACCTTC. This translates into CASSLRTGGDYGYTF. The chain is built from TRBV7-2 and TRBJ1-2, with 11 bases lining up with TRBD1. V lost 2 bases to trimming and J lost 3 bases; unmatched junction nucleotides: 2. Germline V CDR1 and CDR2: SGHTA, FQGNSA. This CDR3 has 15 amino acids. Filled out from reference TRBV7-2 and TRBJ1-2, the complete variable domain reads GAGVSQSPSNKVTEKGKDVELRCDPISGHTALYWYRQSLGQGLEFLIYFQGNSAPDKSGLPSDRFSAERTGGSVSTLTIQRTQQEDSAVYLCASSLRTGGDYGYTFGSGTRLTVV.